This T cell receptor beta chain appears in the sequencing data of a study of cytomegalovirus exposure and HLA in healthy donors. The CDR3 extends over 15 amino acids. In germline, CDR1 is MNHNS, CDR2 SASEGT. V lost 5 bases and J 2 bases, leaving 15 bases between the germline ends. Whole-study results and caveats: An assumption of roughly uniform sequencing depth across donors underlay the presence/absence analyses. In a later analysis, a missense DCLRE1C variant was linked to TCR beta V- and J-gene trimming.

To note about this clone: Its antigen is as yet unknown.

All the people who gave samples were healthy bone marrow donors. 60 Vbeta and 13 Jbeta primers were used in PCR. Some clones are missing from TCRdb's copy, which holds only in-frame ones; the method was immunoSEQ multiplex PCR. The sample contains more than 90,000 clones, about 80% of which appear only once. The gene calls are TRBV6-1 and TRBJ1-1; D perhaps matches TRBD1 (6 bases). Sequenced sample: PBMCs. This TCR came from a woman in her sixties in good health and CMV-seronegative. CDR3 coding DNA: TGTGCCAGCAGTCTCCAGGGGACCCCAAACACTGAAGCTTTCTTT. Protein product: CASSLQGTPNTEAFF.